The present entry profiles one T cell receptor beta chain with its context. The antigen remains undetermined. These data belong to a study of OX40 agonist ivuxolimab in advanced cancers. This CDR3 has 17 residues. CDR1 and CDR2 (germline): LNHDA, SQIVND (reference sequence). V gave up 1 base and J gave up 4 bases; unmatched junction bases: 12. Points from the study as a whole: Dosing at 0.1 to 3.0 mg/kg was accompanied by clonal expansion of CD4+ and CD8+ blood T cells by week 6. Some nonresponders also had low normalized T-cell clonal expansion.

Data came from immunoSEQ multiplex PCR; TCRdb stores just in-frame clones and leaves some out. The data show about 68,000 clones, roughly four fifths seen once. This receptor was obtained from an adult with an advanced solid tumor such as melanoma, head and neck, liver or kidney cancer. The sample in question was CD4+ or CD8+ T cells sorted from blood, obtained in a trial of the OX40 agonist ivuxolimab. The rearrangement joins TRBV19 to TRBJ2-5; TRBD1 agrees at 7 bases. This chain's CDR3 is CASSIVPGQAVTETQYF. The CDR3 nucleotides are TGTGCCAGTAGTATAGTTCCAGGACAGGCCGTGACAGAGACCCAGTACTTC. Based on the CDR3 plus reference TRBV19 and TRBJ2-5, the full variable domain is DGGITQSPKYLFRKEGQNVTLSCEQNLNHDAMYWYRQDPGQGLRLIYYSQIVNDFQKGDIAEGYSVSREKKESFPLTVTSAQKNPTAFYLCASSIVPGQAVTETQYFGPGTRLLVL.